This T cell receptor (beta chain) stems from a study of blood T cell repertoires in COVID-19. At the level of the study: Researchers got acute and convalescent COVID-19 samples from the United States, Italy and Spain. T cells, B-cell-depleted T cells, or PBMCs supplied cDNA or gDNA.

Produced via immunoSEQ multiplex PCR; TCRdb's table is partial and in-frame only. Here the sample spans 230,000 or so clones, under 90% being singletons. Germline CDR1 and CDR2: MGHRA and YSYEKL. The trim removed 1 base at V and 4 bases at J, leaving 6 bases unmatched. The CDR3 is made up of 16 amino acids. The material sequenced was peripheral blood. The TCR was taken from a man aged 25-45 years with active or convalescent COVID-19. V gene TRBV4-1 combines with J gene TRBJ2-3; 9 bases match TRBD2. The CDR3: CASSQAIGTSPDTQYF. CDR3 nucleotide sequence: TGCGCCAGCAGCCAAGCAATTGGGACTAGCCCAGATACGCAGTATTTT.